The next 23 T cell receptor beta chains were all read from a single sample in a study of cytomegalovirus exposure and HLA in healthy donors. Researchers ran the PCR with 60 Vbeta and 13 Jbeta primers. Assay: immunoSEQ multiplex PCR; the TCRdb copy retains only in-frame clones and omits some. The sample holds approximately 100,000 clones, more than 65% seen once. The sample was PBMCs. The receptor set was obtained from a woman aged 18 to 35 in good health and CMV-seronegative.

The chain recombines TRBV9 with TRBJ2-3; TRBD2 aligns across 12 bases. The CDR3 is made up of 14 amino acids. V lost 3 bases and J lost 6; bases outside the gene matches: 2. CDR1 and CDR2 (germline): SGDLS, YYNGEE. The CDR3 DNA reads as TGTGCCAGCAGCGCTAGCGGGAGGGAGGATACGCAGTATTTT. Its translation is CASSASGREDTQYF.

The chain joins TRBV5-3 to TRBJ2-2, with 12 bases identical to TRBD1. TRBV5-3 counts as an open reading frame of uncertain function. The trim removed 4 bases at V and 0 bases at J, leaving 13 bases unmatched. The CDR3 is 20 residues long. CDR3 nucleotide sequence: TGTGCCAGAAGCCTTGTCTGGGACAGGGGGCAGTCCCCGAACACCGGGGAGCTGTTTTTT. Encoded protein: CARSLVWDRGQSPNTGELFF.

The chain links TRBV5-6 to TRBJ2-7; D is possibly TRBD1 (6 bases). V lost 2 bases and J lost 4, with 10 bases in between. Per the germline V gene, CDR1 is SGHDT and CDR2 is YYEEEE. This CDR3 spans 13 amino acids. CDR3 sequence reads: CASSFNRVYEQYF. CDR3 coding DNA: TGTGCCAGCAGCTTTAACAGGGTTTACGAGCAGTACTTC.

This chain connects TRBV28 to TRBJ2-7; TRBD2 agrees at 14 bases. V shed 5 bases, J shed 6 bases, and the junction held 6 bases outside the gene matches. The germline V gene has CDR1 MDHEN and CDR2 SYDVKM. This CDR3 contains 15 residues. In nucleotides, the CDR3 is TGTGCCAGCAGTCAGGGGACTAGCGGGAGATCCGAGCAGTACTTC. It encodes CASSQGTSGRSEQYF.

A few counts support this clone. J is TRBJ1-2 and V is TRBV5-6; TRBD1 matches at 8 bases. V lost 5 bases and J lost 2; bases outside the gene matches: 5. Germline lookup yields CDR1 SGHDT and CDR2 YYEEEE. CDR3 length: 14 amino acids. This CDR3 reads CASSFDRGNYGYTF. The CDR3 coding sequence is TGTGCCAGCAGTTTCGACAGGGGCAACTATGGCTACACCTTC.

The chain employs TRBV10-1 and TRBJ2-7, with 12 bases fitting TRBD2. In germline, CDR1 is WNHNN, CDR2 SYGVQD (reference sequence). The CDR3 has 16 residues. V shed 6 bases and J 1 base; nucleotides not matched to a gene: 7. CDR3 loop: CASRNTSGRNSYEQYF. CDR3 in DNA: TGCGCCAGCAGAAATACTAGCGGGAGGAATTCCTACGAGCAGTACTTC.

V is TRBV7-9 and J is TRBJ2-5, with 10 bases aligning to TRBD1. Unmatched junction bases numbered 16, after V lost 5 bases and J lost 4 bases. In germline, CDR1 is SEHNR, CDR2 FQNEAQ (reference sequence). This CDR3 contains 18 residues. CDR3 in DNA: TGTGCCAGCAGCCCGAACGAGGGGGACAGGGGATTGCGAGAGACCCAGTACTTC. It translates to CASSPNEGDRGLRETQYF.

J is TRBJ2-1 and V is TRBV7-2, with D possibly being TRBD1 (5 bases). This CDR3 region has 19 residues. V shed 0 bases and J shed 5 bases, with 23 bases lying between them. Germline assignment: CDR1 SGHTA and CDR2 FQGNSA. The CDR3: CASSLAQLGRLQGDNEQFF. CDR3 nucleotide sequence: TGTGCCAGCAGCTTAGCGCAACTTGGTCGTCTCCAGGGTGACAATGAGCAGTTCTTC. Full variable domain (remainder filled in from reference TRBV7-2 and TRBJ2-1): GAGVSQSPSNKVTEKGKDVELRCDPISGHTALYWYRQSLGQGLEFLIYFQGNSAPDKSGLPSDRFSAERTGGSVSTLTIQRTQQEDSAVYLCASSLAQLGRLQGDNEQFFGPGTRLTVL.

This chain joins TRBV11-1 and TRBJ2-6; TRBD1 might be the D (6 bases). Trimming shortened V by 3 bases and J by 0 bases, and 18 bases separated the two germline ends. CDR3 size: 19 residues. Germline CDR1 and CDR2: SGHAT and FQDESV (reference sequence). The CDR3 sequence: CASSFPSSGANSGANVLTF. The CDR3 DNA reads as TGTGCCAGCAGCTTTCCCAGTTCAGGGGCTAACTCTGGGGCCAACGTCCTGACTTTC. Supplemented by reference TRBV11-1 and TRBJ2-6, the full variable domain reads EAEVAQSPRYKITEKSQAVAFWCDPISGHATLYWYRQILGQGPELLVQFQDESVVDDSQLPKDRFSAERLKGVDSTLKIQPAELGDSAMYLCASSFPSSGANSGANVLTFGAGSRLTVL.

The V and J genes are TRBV28 and TRBJ2-7; D unclear. This CDR3 is 15 amino acids long. Germline V gene lookup returns CDR1 MDHEN and CDR2 SYDVKM. V was pared by 4 bases and J by 2 bases, with 15 bases between. CDR3 residues: CASSSPARFAYEQYF. The CDR3 DNA reads TGTGCCAGCAGTTCACCAGCTAGGTTTGCCTACGAGCAGTACTTC.

V usage is TRBV2 and J usage is TRBJ2-3, with TRBD2 matching over 8 bases. This CDR3 spans 15 amino acids. The J segment lost 6 bases and the V segment lost 6 bases, leaving 11 bases of the junction unmatched. The germline V gene encodes CDR1 SNHLY and CDR2 FYNNEI. The CDR3 sequence: CASRDRGGLPDTQYF. The CDR3 coding sequence is TGTGCCAGCAGGGACCGGGGGGGTCTACCCGATACGCAGTATTTT.

The table lists this clone with a few counts. The chain couples TRBV28 to TRBJ2-5; the match to TRBD2 covers 8 bases. The V gene's germline CDR1 is MDHEN and CDR2 SYDVKM. The V segment lost 3 bases and the J segment 5 bases; nucleotides outside the gene matches: 2. CDR3 length: 13 residues. The CDR3 DNA reads as TGTGCCAGCAGTTTCCGGGGGGGGGAGACCCAGTACTTC. Translation gives CASSFRGGETQYF.

V usage is TRBV7-3 and J usage is TRBJ2-1; 11 positions agree with TRBD2. This CDR3 spans 17 amino acids. In germline, CDR1 is SGHTA, CDR2 FQGTGA. The V and J ends lost 4 bases and 8 bases, in that order; junction bases with no gene match: 13. CDR3 residues: CASSSLPIAGGPHEQFF. For the CDR3, the DNA is TGTGCCAGCAGCTCTCTCCCAATAGCGGGGGGGCCTCATGAGCAGTTCTTC.

The chain uses TRBV19 and TRBJ1-1; D call uncertain. This CDR3 is 16 amino acids long. Germline V gene sequence: CDR1 LNHDA, CDR2 SQIVND (reference sequence). V was trimmed by 3 bases and J by 0 bases, leaving 14 bases between them. As DNA, the CDR3 is TGTGCCAGTAGTATTTTGAACAGAGGGTTGAACACTGAAGCTTTCTTT. Translating it yields CASSILNRGLNTEAFF.

The CDR3 reads CASSLDRYEQYF. CDR3 nucleotides: TGTGCCAGCAGCTTAGATCGCTACGAGCAGTACTTC. The chain uses TRBV11-3 and TRBJ2-7; D call uncertain. V was pared by 0 bases and J by 3 bases, with 3 bases between. CDR1 is SGHNT and CDR2 is YENEEA in the germline V gene. CDR3 length: 12 amino acids.

This clone was recorded a few times. The rearrangement joins TRBV6-1 to TRBJ1-4, with TRBD1 identical over 9 bases. V was clipped by 4 bases and J by 7 bases; unmatched bases: 4. The CDR3 extends over 14 amino acids. CDR1 is MNHNS and CDR2 is SASEGT in the germline V gene. This chain's CDR3 is CASSVGTGSEKLFF. Here the CDR3 DNA reads TGTGCCAGCAGTGTAGGGACAGGGAGTGAAAAACTGTTTTTT.

In this sample, this clone turned up once. This chain connects TRBV14 to TRBJ2-1, with no clear D. Germline V gene sequence: CDR1 SGHDN, CDR2 FVKESK. Trimming left V 4 bases short and J 2 bases short, with 15 bases between. The CDR3 consists of 16 residues. CDR3 loop: CASSRDFPSPYNEQFF. CDR3 in DNA: TGTGCCAGCAGCCGAGACTTTCCGTCCCCCTACAATGAGCAGTTCTTC.

The V gene is TRBV7-3, the J gene TRBJ2-1; D uncertain. The V gene's germline CDR1 is SGHTA and CDR2 FQGTGA. Trimming took off 4 bases at V and 6 bases at J, with 10 bases between the two ends. The CDR3 extends over 13 amino acids. The CDR3 region has the DNA TGTGCCAGCAGCTCACTCTCTAGCAATGAGCAGTTCTTC. It codes for CASSSLSSNEQFF.

V and J are TRBV19 and TRBJ2-3; perhaps TRBD2 as D (5 bases). Germline assignment: CDR1 LNHDA and CDR2 SQIVND (reference sequence). The CDR3 length is 18 residues. V was shortened by 6 bases and J by 0 bases, with 22 bases between the two germline ends. CDR3 protein: CASSPDSGRVTSTDTQYF. The DNA for the CDR3 is TGTGCCAGTAGCCCTGATTCTGGGCGGGTTACAAGCACAGATACGCAGTATTTT.

J is TRBJ2-5 and V is TRBV30; no firm D call. V shed 1 base and J shed 5 bases, with 8 bases lying between them. CDR3 length: 12 residues. Germline V gene sequence: CDR1 GTSNPN, CDR2 SVGIG (reference sequence). The CDR3 DNA reads TGTGCCTGGAGTGAGTCCGCGGAGACCCAGTACTTC. The encoded protein is CAWSESAETQYF.

In its sample, this clone was seen a few times. V usage is TRBV11-1 and J usage is TRBJ2-5; TRBD2 matches 7 bases. The germline gives CDR1 SGHAT, CDR2 FQDESV (reference sequence). CDR3 length: 15 residues. With V trimmed by 3 bases and J by 0 bases, 4 bases remained unmatched. The CDR3 DNA reads TGTGCCAGCAGCTTTAGGCGGGGGAACCAAGAGACCCAGTACTTC. It encodes CASSFRRGNQETQYF.

This clone appeared a single time. CDR3 protein: CASSSRDKYNEQFF. The DNA for the CDR3 is TGTGCCAGCAGCTCCCGGGACAAGTACAATGAGCAGTTCTTC. V gene TRBV7-3 combines with J gene TRBJ2-1; D may be TRBD1 (6 bases). V was cut by 4 bases and J by 4 bases, with 11 bases left in between. The CDR3 extends over 14 amino acids. From germline, CDR1 is SGHTA and CDR2 FQGTGA. Based on the CDR3 plus reference TRBV7-3 and TRBJ2-1, the full variable domain is GAGVSQTPSNKVTEKGKYVELRCDPISGHTALYWYRQSLGQGPEFLIYFQGTGAADDSGLPNDRFFAVRPEGSVSTLKIQRTERGDSAVYLCASSSRDKYNEQFFGPGTRLTVL.

This clone was detected only a few times. The chain couples TRBV6-5 to TRBJ2-7; 7 nucleotides agree with TRBD2. V trimming: 6 bases; J trimming: 3 bases; junction bases outside the gene matches: 11. The length of the CDR3 is 15 residues. From germline, CDR1 is MNHEY and CDR2 SVGAGI. This CDR3 is CASRPKRGVHYEQYF. The CDR3 DNA reads as TGTGCCAGCAGGCCTAAACGGGGGGTACACTACGAGCAGTACTTC.